Below, 16 T cell receptor beta chains from the same sample are listed, as sequenced in a study of tumor-infiltrating lymphocytes in primary liver carcinoma. The tissue used was unsorted bulk material of about 19-33 mg. RNA and DNA were co-extracted from it with the AllPrep DNA/RNA mini kit. A constant-region primer served to make TCR beta cDNA from roughly 480 ng total RNA. A slightly modified ARM-PCR protocol with three nested multiplex PCR rounds produced these TCR beta libraries. A C-beta reverse primer and TRBV1-TRBV30 forward primers served in each of the first two PCR rounds, at about 10 cycles apiece. TCRdb called the multiplex PCR reads again in MiXCR, with one record for every CDR3 protein. The sample lists around 81,000 distinct CDR3 sequences, 71% occurring once. The sequenced sample was liver tumor tissue from sampling region 4. Subset meaning: tumor region T4, right-lateral pole. The receptors here all came from a woman in her fifties or sixties with primary liver carcinoma and hepatitis B virus infection.

Worth noting for this clonotype: The junction departs from the called germline gene at one end, perhaps through a read error. This rearrangement joins TRBV6-6 to TRBJ2-7; D may correspond to TRBD1 or TRBD2 (5 bases each). The CDR3 is 12 residues long. CDR1 and CDR2 from the germline V gene are MNHNY and SVGAGI (reference sequence). Here the CDR3 DNA reads TGTGTCAGCAGTATGGGGGTATGGGAGCGGTACTTC. This gives the protein CVSSMGVWERYF.

Comment on this clonotype: Its ends do not fully match the called genes, so a read error is possible. This sequence joins TRBV10-2 and TRBJ1-6; no reliable D call. This CDR3 has 12 residues. Germline lookup yields CDR1 WSHSY and CDR2 SAAADI. The CDR3 bases are TGCACCAGCACCTTGACGGGTTCACCCCTCCACTTT. It encodes CTSTLTGSPLHF.

Of note for this clonotype: At one end, the junction sequence differs from germline, possibly due to a read error. The V gene is TRBV11-3, the J gene TRBJ1-1; D not resolved. Germline CDR1 reads SGHNT; CDR2 reads YENEEA. CDR3 size: 12 residues. The CDR3 loop reads CASILDRTEAFF. For the CDR3, the DNA is TGTGCCAGCATCTTAGATCGCACTGAAGCTTTCTTT.

This clonotype was detected ten times or more. This chain connects TRBV18 to TRBJ2-3; D remains unclear. The CDR3 has 14 residues. Trimming cost V 3 bases and J 1 base, with 8 bases left between them. Germline V CDR1 and CDR2: KGHSH, LQKENI. The CDR3 protein is CASSPPGRTDTQYF. The DNA of the CDR3 is TGTGCCAGCTCACCTCCCGGACGCACAGATACGCAGTATTTT.

Note on this clonotype: Sequence at one end of the junction differs from germline and may be a read error. The chain links TRBV12-3 or TRBV12-4 to TRBJ1-6; weak D call: TRBD1 (5 bases). This CDR3 has 14 residues. The CDR3 sequence is CASRGYPYNSPFYF. CDR3 DNA sequence: TGTGCCAGTCGGGGGTATCCATATAATTCACCCTTCTACTTT.

This clonotype was seen more than once but under ten times. Since the CDR3 does not end with the conserved phenylalanine or tryptophan, this likely comes from a read error. J is TRBJ1-1 and V is TRBV6-1, with 7 bases that match TRBD1. Per germline, CDR1 MNHNS and CDR2 SASEGT. Germline trimming cut 4 bases from V and 6 bases from J; bases unmatched to any gene: 14. This CDR3 is built from 16 residues. CDR3 nucleotides: TGTGCCAGCAGTGGGGGCACAGGGGATTCTCCCGCTGAAGCTTTCTCT. It encodes CASSGGTGDSPAEAFS.

The J gene is TRBJ2-1, the V gene TRBV6-5; D perhaps matches TRBD2 (6 bases). CDR1 is MNHEY, CDR2 SVGAGI, per germline. The V end lost 4 bases, the J end lost 9 bases, and 16 bases lay between the germline ends. The CDR3 extends over 14 amino acids. Here the CDR3 DNA reads TGTGCCAGCAGTTCCTTGACGGGAGTAAGTGAGCAGTTCTTC. Amino acids: CASSSLTGVSEQFF.

About this clonotype: An end of the junction does not agree with germline; a read error may underlie this. The rearrangement links TRBV29-1 to TRBJ2-1; 12 positions agree with TRBD2. The CDR3 totals 15 residues. The germline gives CDR1 SQVTM, CDR2 ANQGSEA. CDR3 region: CSVEVRTSGTNEQFF. The CDR3 DNA reads TGCAGCGTAGAAGTCCGGACTAGCGGGACTAATGAGCAGTTCTTC.

This clonotype was found once. Mismatch with germline at one junction end may stem from a read error. The chain employs TRBV12-3 or TRBV12-4 and TRBJ2-1; tentatively, D is TRBD1 or TRBD2 (6 bases each). CDR3 length: 13 residues. DNA of the CDR3: TGCGCCAGCCTCCGAGGGGGGTACAGTGAGCAGTTCTTC. It translates to CASLRGGYSEQFF.

A word on this clonotype: This is likely a read error, given that the CDR3 carries no conserved phenylalanine or tryptophan at its end. The genes are TRBV6-1 and TRBJ2-2; the match to TRBD2 covers 11 bases. The CDR3 contains 16 residues. Germline V gene lookup returns CDR1 MNHNS and CDR2 SASEGT. The V gene end was trimmed by 10 bases and the J gene end by 5 bases; junction bases not matched to a gene: 12. In DNA, the CDR3 is TGTGCCAACGGTCCCCGCGGGACTAGCGGTACCGGGGAGCTGTTTTTA. It is translated as CANGPRGTSGTGELFL.

About this clonotype: A much larger clone lies a single base off, so this may be a read error. J is TRBJ1-5 and V is TRBV28; possibly TRBD1 for D (5 bases). Germline CDR1 MDHEN, CDR2 SYDVKM. The CDR3 is 15 amino acids. The CDR3 DNA is TGTGCCAGCATCTCGCCCGGGCAGGGAAGTCAGCTCCAGCATTTT. Amino acid sequence: CASISPGQGSQLQHF.

About this clonotype: At one boundary the junction diverges from the germline segment, which might be a read error. The CDR3 DNA reads TGTGCCATCAGCCTAGTCGGGGAATACCGGAACACTGAAACTTTCTTT. Encoded protein: CAISLVGEYRNTETFF. The V call is TRBV11-3, the J call TRBJ1-1; D gene ambiguous. The germline V gene encodes CDR1 SGHNT and CDR2 YENEEA. The CDR3 consists of 16 residues.

This clonotype was seen a few times. A single base separates this from a much larger clone, so it may be a read error. The chain employs TRBV5-1 and TRBJ2-7, with 7 bases aligning to TRBD1. Germline CDR1 and CDR2: SGHRS and YFSETQ. There are 14 residues in the CDR3. The CDR3 nucleotides are TGCGCCAGCAGCCAACCACAGGGGTCGGACGAGGAGTACTTC. This gives the protein CASSQPQGSDEEYF.

The CDR3 loop reads CSAGLGQQTDTQYF. CDR3 coding DNA: TGCAGCGCGGGGCTCGGACAGCAGACAGATACGCAGTATTTT. The V gene is TRBV29-1, the J gene TRBJ2-3, with TRBD1 as a possible D gene (6 bases). The CDR3 extends over 14 amino acids. The V gene lost 7 bases and the J gene lost 3 bases, with 17 bases spanning the gap. The germline CDR1 and CDR2 sequences are SQVTM and ANQGSEA.

This clonotype was recorded a few times. A much larger clonotype is one base distant, so this may be a read error. This chain uses TRBV6-1 with TRBJ2-3; 11 bases map to TRBD1. Germline values: CDR1 MNHNS, CDR2 SASEGT. This CDR3 contains 14 residues. The CDR3 region has the DNA TGTGCCAGCCAGGGACAGGGGGAAGCAGATACGCATTATTTT. Translating it yields CASQGQGEADTHYF.

The chain has TRBV12-3 or TRBV12-4 and TRBJ1-5, with D perhaps TRBD1 (6 bases). The ends were cut back, 11 bases at V and 11 bases at J, with 28 bases in the middle. The CDR3 has 15 amino acids. In DNA form, the CDR3 reads TGTGCCTGCTGTCCAGGGGATGCACGGGCGGTGACCCAGCATTTT. It translates to CACCPGDARAVTQHF.